This T cell receptor beta chain was sequenced during a study of T-cell reconstitution after alpha-beta-depleted transplantation in children. The authors prepared the TCRbeta library with unique molecular identifiers. TCRdb itself ran the PCR reads through MiXCR, one entry per CDR3 protein. There are about 410,000 distinct CDR3 sequences in the sample; about a fifth occur only once, and 3.8% lies in the top ten. Between the trimmed V and J ends, which lost 5 bases and 5 bases, there was a span of 9 bases. Germline CDR1 and CDR2: SEHNR and FQNEAQ (reference sequence). The CDR3 has 12 amino acids. This clonotype was observed many times.

This specimen was PBMCs from the stem cell graft donor, taken from the stem cell graft. This receptor was taken from a human donor who donated a stem cell graft to a child with acute myeloid leukemia. V gene TRBV7-9 combines with J gene TRBJ1-2; TRBD1 is a possible D gene (5 bases). In nucleotides, the CDR3 is TGTGCCAGCAGCAAGACAGAATATGGCTACACCTTC. This encodes CASSKTEYGYTF. Full variable domain (missing parts from reference TRBV7-9 and TRBJ1-2): DTGVSQNPRHKITKRGQNVTFRCDPISEHNRLYWYRQTLGQGPEFLTYFQNEAQLEKSRLLSDRFSAERPKGSFSTLEIQRTEQGDSAMYLCASSKTEYGYTFGSGTRLTVV.